This T cell receptor beta chain was retrieved from a study of blood T cells in healthy people across ages. Broader study findings: TCR beta diversity tracked closely with naive T cell percentage. The recorded TCR beta diversity per million T cells decreased in a roughly linear manner with age.

This clonotype was found many times. The target antigen is unknown. The individuals who served as donors were healthy Caucasians living in Russia, aged roughly 6 to 90. They isolated at least 6 million PBMCs from each sample. It was with a sample-barcoded 5' primer and a J-beta primer mix that a second PCR of about 7 to 12 cycles was run. A single record per CDR3 protein comes from TCRdb applying MiXCR to the 5' RACE reads. The data hold some 640,000 distinct CDR3 sequences, with about 52% observed a single time. Germline CDR1 reads DFQATT; CDR2 reads SNEGSKA (reference sequence). This CDR3 spans 15 amino acids. V was clipped by 1 base and J by 3 bases, with 13 bases between them.

Sequencing used blood. The rearrangement joins TRBV20-1 to TRBJ1-5, with D unresolved. This clonotype was obtained from a woman aged 60-75 years in good health. CDR3 protein: CSARARQDLNQPQHF. The CDR3 DNA sequence: TGCAGTGCTAGAGCTAGGCAGGACCTCAATCAGCCCCAGCATTTT.